Shown below are 22 T cell receptor beta chains from a single sample sequenced in a study of blood T cell repertoires in COVID-19. Sequencing used immunoSEQ multiplex PCR; TCRdb keeps in-frame clones, though not all of them. The table records 200,000 to 300,000 clones, around 90% of them present only once. Sequenced: peripheral blood. The receptor source for this set is a woman aged 40 to 50 with acute or convalescent COVID-19.

The V and J genes are TRBV5-1 and TRBJ2-3, with no clear D. The CDR3 runs 16 residues. Deletions cut 0 bases from V and 4 bases from J, with 15 bases between. The V gene's germline CDR1 is SGHRS and CDR2 YFSETQ. DNA for the CDR3: TGCGCCAGCAGCTTGGTGAGCCTAGGTTCCGCAGATACGCAGTATTTT. Its translation is CASSLVSLGSADTQYF.

This clone has just one count. The chain uses TRBV27 and TRBJ2-5, with 9 bases that match TRBD2. Germline V gene sequence: CDR1 MNHEY, CDR2 SMNVEV (reference sequence). This CDR3 is 15 amino acids long. The V and J ends lost 5 bases and 4 bases, in that order; junction bases with no gene match: 8. CDR3 in DNA: TGTGCCAGCAGTCGATCGGGACTAGCCCGAGAGACCCAGTACTTC. Protein product: CASSRSGLARETQYF.

The V and J genes are TRBV27 and TRBJ1-3; TRBD1 agrees at 9 bases. CDR3 length: 16 residues. Looked up from germline, CDR1 is MNHEY and CDR2 is SMNVEV (reference sequence). After removal of 2 bases from V and 4 bases from J, the junction contained 6 bases not matched to a gene. Written as DNA, the CDR3 is TGTGCCAGCAGTTTAATAGGGACAGGGCAAGGAAACACCATATATTTT. Its protein is CASSLIGTGQGNTIYF.

This clone was found once. The V call is TRBV19, the J call TRBJ1-2; no reliable D call. CDR3 size: 15 residues. The germline V gene has CDR1 LNHDA and CDR2 SQIVND (reference sequence). Trimming left V 3 bases short and J 10 bases short, with 21 bases between. CDR3 loop: CASSMLQAGPTSYTF. The CDR3 DNA reads as TGTGCCAGTAGTATGCTACAAGCAGGTCCCACATCCTACACCTTC.

V usage is TRBV5-1 and J usage is TRBJ1-1, with 7 bases matching TRBD1. Germline V gene data show CDR1 as SGHRS and CDR2 as YFSETQ. The CDR3 covers 15 residues. Trimming cost V 4 bases and J 0 bases; bases outside gene matches: 6. The CDR3 DNA sequence: TGCGCCAGCAGCCAACAGGGGATGGTGAACACTGAAGCTTTCTTT. This translates into CASSQQGMVNTEAFF.

The rearrangement uses TRBV6-5 and TRBJ1-1; TRBD1 is a possible D gene (5 bases). Looked up from germline, CDR1 is MNHEY and CDR2 is SVGAGI. V gave up 10 bases and J gave up 5 bases, with 20 bases separating them. This CDR3 is built from 14 residues. CDR3 region: CATGEGLVGTEAFF. CDR3 coding DNA: TGTGCCACCGGGGAGGGGCTCGTCGGGACTGAAGCTTTCTTT.

V gene TRBV21-1 combines with J gene TRBJ2-7; the table's D call, TRBD1, has no DNA check behind it. TRBV21-1 is a listed pseudogene. CDR3 size: 17 residues. CDR3 sequence reads: CASSRRTLRIMIYEQYV. The CDR3 region has the DNA TGTGCCAGCAGCAGACGGACACTCCGAATAATGATTTACGAGCAGTACGTC.

The CDR3, as DNA: TGTGCCAGCAGCCCAGGGGACAACATGAACACTGAAGCTTTCTTT. Amino acid sequence: CASSPGDNMNTEAFF. The chain carries TRBV7-8 and TRBJ1-1, with a tentative D call TRBD1 (6 bases). The germline V and J ends were trimmed by 5 bases and 0 bases, with 13 bases remaining between them. This CDR3 comprises 15 residues. From germline, CDR1 is SGHVS and CDR2 FQNEAQ.

On this clone itself: The sample carries other DNA sequences with the same CDR3. J is TRBJ1-1 and V is TRBV6-5; possibly TRBD1 for D (6 bases). CDR3 size: 14 residues. Germline CDR1 and CDR2: MNHEY and SVGAGI. V shed 6 bases and J shed 1 base, with 12 bases lying between them. CDR3 in amino acids: CASSPRGRNTEAFF. CDR3 nucleotide sequence: TGTGCCAGCAGCCCAAGGGGGAGGAACACTGAAGCTTTCTTT.

The rearrangement links TRBV12-5 to TRBJ1-1; a weak D match, TRBD1 (6 bases). This CDR3 region has 15 residues. The ends were cut back, 2 bases at V and 3 bases at J, with 13 bases in the middle. Germline V gene lookup returns CDR1 LGHNT and CDR2 FRNRAP. CDR3 in amino acids: CASGLPSRGYTEAFF. The CDR3 DNA is TGTGCTAGTGGTTTGCCATCCAGGGGATACACTGAAGCTTTCTTT.

The table lists this clone with a count of one. The chain recombines TRBV28 with TRBJ1-1, with D tentatively TRBD1 (6 bases). V was shortened by 6 bases and J by 0 bases, with 17 bases between the two germline ends. The germline V gene encodes CDR1 MDHEN and CDR2 SYDVKM. This CDR3 contains 16 residues. CDR3 sequence (DNA): TGTGCCAGCAGCCGACAGGTGGGCTCATTGAACACTGAAGCTTTCTTT. Protein: CASSRQVGSLNTEAFF.

The V and J genes are TRBV6-5 and TRBJ1-2, with D perhaps matching TRBD1 (6 bases). Germline loops: CDR1 MNHEY, CDR2 SVGAGI. CDR3 length equals 13 residues. V was clipped by 7 bases and J by 2 bases, with 11 bases between them. CDR3 coding DNA: TGTGCCAGCACCCCGACAGGAAACTATGGCTACACCTTC. Protein product: CASTPTGNYGYTF.

The chain combines TRBV19 with TRBJ1-2; TRBD1 matches 8 bases. CDR3 length: 13 residues. The V and J ends lost 10 bases and 4 bases, in that order; junction bases with no gene match: 8. CDR1 and CDR2 (germline): LNHDA, SQIVND (reference sequence). The CDR3 spells CATGTGNTYGYTF. The CDR3 DNA is TGTGCCACCGGGACAGGCAATACCTATGGCTACACCTTC.

This clone appeared once. As DNA, the CDR3 is TGCAGTGCTAGTTTCAGGCAGGGGGCAGCTGGCTACACCTTC. This sequence encodes CSASFRQGAAGYTF. The chain combines TRBV20-1 with TRBJ1-2; 8 bases fit TRBD1. Germline CDR1 is DFQATT and CDR2 is SNEGSKA (reference sequence). This CDR3 comprises 14 residues. J was trimmed by 7 bases and V by 3 bases; bases with no gene match: 10.

V and J are TRBV2 and TRBJ1-1, with D hard to call. The CDR3 is made up of 14 amino acids. Germline V gives CDR1 SNHLY, CDR2 FYNNEI. V gave up 4 bases and J gave up 1 base, with 10 bases separating them. CDR3 DNA: TGTGCCAGCAGTGTCTCCAGGTCGAACACTGAAGCTTTCTTT. Residues: CASSVSRSNTEAFF.

The chain couples TRBV5-4 to TRBJ1-5; 7 bases are shared with TRBD1. The junction had 6 bases not matched to a gene; V was cut back by 3 bases and J by 6 bases. From germline, CDR1 is SGHNT and CDR2 YYREEE (reference sequence). The CDR3 has 14 residues. CDR3 amino acids: CASSSQGMSQPQHF. Written as DNA, the CDR3 is TGTGCCAGCAGCTCACAGGGGATGAGTCAGCCCCAGCATTTT.

This clone was observed a few times. The gene calls are TRBV7-3 and TRBJ2-1; TRBD1 matches at 12 bases. Trimming at V came to 2 bases and at J to 8 bases, leaving 7 bases not matched to a gene. Germline CDR1 is SGHTA and CDR2 is FQGTGA. This CDR3 spans 16 amino acids. The CDR3 sequence is CASSLRGQGAGDEQFF. The CDR3, as DNA: TGTGCCAGCAGCTTACGGGGACAGGGGGCAGGAGATGAGCAGTTCTTC.

The chain couples TRBV4-1 to TRBJ2-3; maybe TRBD2 (5 bases). V lost 3 bases and J lost 1, with 14 bases in between. The germline CDR1 and CDR2 sequences are MGHRA and YSYEKL. The CDR3 totals 16 residues. The CDR3 coding sequence is TGCGCCAGCAGCCACCCCAGCGGTTTGGGCACAGATACGCAGTATTTT. It translates to CASSHPSGLGTDTQYF.

This chain connects TRBV5-4 to TRBJ2-5, with TRBD2 identical over 11 bases. Per the germline V gene, CDR1 is SGHNT and CDR2 is YYREEE (reference sequence). Losses at the gene ends were 4 bases for V and 2 bases for J; bases not matched to a gene: 4. The CDR3 has 15 amino acids. The CDR3 coding sequence is TGTGCCAGCAGCCGACTAGCGGGGTATCAAGAGACCCAGTACTTC. It yields the protein CASSRLAGYQETQYF. The full variable domain, in which reference TRBV5-4 and TRBJ2-5 provide the parts outside the CDR3, is ETGVTQSPTHLIKTRGQQVTLRCSSQSGHNTVSWYQQALGQGPQFIFQYYREEENGRGNFPPRFSGLQFPNYSSELNVNALELDDSALYLCASSRLAGYQETQYFGPGTRLLVL.

The chain links TRBV19 to TRBJ1-1, with D possibly matching TRBD1 (6 bases). The CDR3 length is 13 residues. V was cut by 7 bases and J by 5 bases, with 14 bases left in between. Germline CDR1 and CDR2: LNHDA and SQIVND (reference sequence). CDR3 DNA sequence: TGTGCCAGTACCCCGACAGGAAGGACTGAAGCTTTCTTT. It specifies CASTPTGRTEAFF.

This rearrangement joins TRBV10-3 to TRBJ1-1, with unresolved D. This CDR3 is built from 14 residues. The V gene's germline CDR1 is ENHRY and CDR2 SYGVKD. The germline V and J ends were trimmed by 5 bases and 0 bases, with 10 bases remaining between them. The CDR3 sequence: CAISIQSMNTEAFF. The CDR3 coding sequence is TGTGCCATCAGTATACAGAGCATGAACACTGAAGCTTTCTTT.

The chain couples TRBV6-6 to TRBJ1-3; possibly TRBD1 for D (5 bases). The CDR3 covers 16 residues. From germline, CDR1 is MNHNY and CDR2 SVGAGI (reference sequence). V gave up 1 base and J gave up 0 bases, with 10 bases separating them. The CDR3 DNA sequence: TGTGCCAGCAGTTACTTACGAGACAGCTCTGGAAACACCATATATTTT. Translated, it gives CASSYLRDSSGNTIYF.